The clone carrying this T cell receptor (beta chain) was found a few times. Its matching antigen is unknown. The data were obtained in a study of OX40 agonist ivuxolimab in advanced cancers. About the study: Past anti-PD-1, anti-PD-L1 or anti-CTLA-4 therapy was accepted, and 40% had received some. Partial responses were recorded for three patients, including one with hepatocellular carcinoma and two with cutaneous melanoma. Findings of the study overall: At 0.1 to 3.0 mg/kg, clonal expansion of CD4+ and CD8+ blood T cells had occurred by week 6. At 0.1-3.0 mg/kg, partial responders had clonal expansion among the lowest observed.

CDR3 length: 16 residues. Trimming cost V 7 bases and J 3 bases; bases outside gene matches: 10. Germline-derived CDR1 and CDR2 are MNHNY and SVGAGI (reference sequence). TCRdb's table, derived via immunoSEQ multiplex PCR, lists solely in-frame clones and lacks some. This sample has about 82,000 clones; about nine tenths occur once, and the top ten carry 6.5% to 8.5%. V and J are TRBV6-6 and TRBJ1-1; 11 bases fit TRBD1. The source material was CD4+ or CD8+ T cells sorted from blood, sampled in a trial of the OX40 agonist ivuxolimab. This TCR came from an adult with an advanced solid tumor such as melanoma, head and neck, liver or kidney cancer. CDR3 region: CASTGGQGVEDTEAFF. Here the CDR3 DNA reads TGTGCCAGCACCGGGGGACAGGGGGTAGAGGACACTGAAGCTTTCTTT.